Listed below are T cell receptor beta chains from one sample, sequenced in a study of shared clonotypes between healthy human individuals. The repertoire was sequenced with immunoSEQ multiplex PCR; TCRdb's copy has only in-frame clones and lacks some. The profile shows more than 2 million clones, just under 95% of them singletons. Specimen: naive CD8+ T cells from PBMCs. The origin of the receptors is a man aged 18 to 30 in good health. Some clones in this sample may be carry-over from other donors' samples. CDR3s include the opening cysteine and the closing phenylalanine or tryptophan. A D gene is named only where the DNA matches it firmly. Clone size, where shown, is once, few, many, or a class for clones that have expanded.

NA,TRBJ1-1,TRBV9,few,TGTGCCAGCAGCGTAGGAGGTTACACTGAAGCTTTCTTT,CASSVGGYTEAFF
NA,TRBJ2-5,TRBV29-1,NA,TGCAGCGTTGAAGGCGACTACCAAGAGACCCAGTACTTC,CSVEGDYQETQYF
TRBD1,TRBJ2-3,TRBV9,NA,TGTGCCAGCAGCGTAGCCCCCAACAGGGGGCGAGATACGCAGTATTTT,CASSVAPNRGRDTQYF
NA,TRBJ2-3,TRBV27,NA,TGTGCCAGCAGTGAAACCGGGACAAAAAGCACAGATACGCAGTATTTT,CASSETGTKSTDTQYF
TRBD2,TRBJ2-3,TRBV19,NA,TGTGCCAGTAGTATAAGGCTAGCGGGAGTAGATACGCAGTATTTT,CASSIRLAGVDTQYF
NA,TRBJ2-1,TRBV7-9,NA,TGTGCCAGCAGCCGAGACTGGAATGAGCAGTTCTTC,CASSRDWNEQFF
NA,TRBJ2-2,TRBV28,once,TGTGCCAGCAGTGAGCGAACAGCTACGAACACCGGGGAGCTGTTTTTT,CASSERTATNTGELFF
NA,TRBJ1-4,TRBV19,NA,TGTGCCAGTAGTCGGCGAGCAACTAATGAAAAACTGTTTTTT,CASSRRATNEKLFF
TRBD2,TRBJ2-1,TRBV2,NA,TGTGCCAGCAGTGAAGTGGGGGAGCGGGATTCCGACAATGAGCAGTTCTTC,CASSEVGERDSDNEQFF
NA,TRBJ1-4,TRBV2,few,TGTGCCAGCAGTGAGGGCGGATCTAATGAAAAACTGTTTTTT,CASSEGGSNEKLFF
NA,TRBJ1-1,TRBV28,NA,TGTGCCAGCAGTTTATTAAAGTGGACTGAAGCTTTCTTT,CASSLLKWTEAFF
NA,TRBJ2-7,TRBV27,once,TGTGCCAGCAGTCTCAGGGGGGTATACGAGCAGTACTTC,CASSLRGVYEQYF
NA,TRBJ2-1,TRBV7-6,NA,TGTGCCAGCAGCTCAGACACCAGCTCCTACAATGAGCAGTTCTTC,CASSSDTSSYNEQFF
TRBD2,TRBJ2-2,TRBV11-2,NA,TGTGCCAGCAGCGATAGCGGGAGGGGAGGCACCGGGGAGCTGTTTTTT,CASSDSGRGGTGELFF
NA,TRBJ2-1,TRBV27,NA,TGTGCCAGCAGTTTAAGTAGCTACAGTTTGAATGAGCAGTTCTTC,CASSLSSYSLNEQFF
NA,TRBJ2-7,TRBV9,NA,TGTGCCAGCAGTCCCCCTTCCTACGAGCAGTACTTC,CASSPPSYEQYF
TRBD1,TRBJ2-7,TRBV9,NA,TGTGCCAGCAGCGTAGTTGGGGGGACAGGGGACGAGCAGTACTTC,CASSVVGGTGDEQYF
TRBD1,TRBJ2-7,TRBV7-6,NA,TGTGCCAGCAGCTTAGCGGGGACAGGGGGCTACGAGCAGTACTTC,CASSLAGTGGYEQYF
NA,TRBJ2-7,TRBV2,NA,TGTGCCAGCAGGATCTCTGGGACAATTGCGTACGAGCAGTACTTC,CASRISGTIAYEQYF
NA,TRBJ2-3,TRBV11-2,NA,TGTGCCAGCAGAGGCTCCCCGAAGGGCACAGATACGCAGTATTTT,CASRGSPKGTDTQYF
NA,TRBJ2-7,TRBV9,few,TGTGCCAGCAGCCTCCTGCCGGGCTACGAGCAGTACTTC,CASSLLPGYEQYF
NA,TRBJ1-4,TRBV19,once,TGTGCCAGTAGTATGGGCTGGGGGAATGAAAAACTGTTTTTT,CASSMGWGNEKLFF
NA,TRBJ2-1,TRBV27,NA,TGTGCCAGCAGTGTGGACGGGTACAATGAGCAGTTCTTC,CASSVDGYNEQFF
NA,TRBJ2-5,TRBV29-1,NA,TGCAGCGTTGATTGGGCATTTGAGACCCAGTACTTC,CSVDWAFETQYF
NA,TRBJ2-1,TRBV9,NA,TGTGCCAGCAGCGTATATGAGGGAGTAGCAACCTACAATGAGCAGTTCTTC,CASSVYEGVATYNEQFF
NA,TRBJ2-1,TRBV10-3,NA,TGTGCCATCAGTGAGTCGACAAGGGAGGGGGGCGAAAGCTACAATGAGCAGTTCTTC,CAISESTREGGESYNEQFF
NA,TRBJ2-7,TRBV13,NA,TGTGCCAGCAGCCCGCCCAATGACGAGCAGTACTTC,CASSPPNDEQYF
NA,TRBJ2-7,TRBV7-2,NA,TGTGCCAGCAGCGCCCGGGACCACGAGCAGTACTTC,CASSARDHEQYF
TRBD1,TRBJ2-7,TRBV27,NA,TGTGCCAGGCCCGGGACAGGGGCTATTATTACCTACGAGCAGTACTTC,CARPGTGAIITYEQYF
NA,TRBJ1-4,TRBV7-6,NA,TGTGCCAGCAGCTTAGAATTGTCTGTTAGGAGATGGGATGAAAAACTGTTTTTT,CASSLELSVRRWDEKLFF
TRBD2,TRBJ2-3,TRBV4-3,NA,TGCGCCAGCAGCCAAGAGCTAGCGGGAGGGCCAGATACGCAGTATTTT,CASSQELAGGPDTQYF
TRBD1,TRBJ1-2,TRBV7-9,NA,TGTGCCAGCAGCCCCGGGACAGGGGGCACCTATGGCTACACCTTC,CASSPGTGGTYGYTF
TRBD1,TRBJ2-7,TRBV9,NA,TGTGCCAGCAGCGCCTCCACAGGGGGCAGCTACGAGCAGTACTTC,CASSASTGGSYEQYF
TRBD1,TRBJ2-1,TRBV4-1,once,TGCGCCAGCAGCCATCCAGGGACAGGAAACAATGAGCAGTTCTTC,CASSHPGTGNNEQFF
NA,TRBJ2-3,TRBV7-3,NA,TGTGCCAGCAGCTTAATCCTAGCTAGCACAGATACGCAGTATTTT,CASSLILASTDTQYF
NA,TRBJ2-5,TRBV29-1,once,TGCAGCGTTGTAGGGCCAGTAGAGACCCAGTACTTC,CSVVGPVETQYF
TRBD2,TRBJ2-1,TRBV14,NA,TGTGCCAGCAGCCAAGATATCAGGACTAGCGGGAGGGCCGTCGACAATGAGCAGTTCTTC,CASSQDIRTSGRAVDNEQFF
TRBD2,TRBJ2-7,TRBV11-2,NA,TGTGCCAGCAGCTTAGAGCCTAGCGGGAGCGACGAGCAGTACTTC,CASSLEPSGSDEQYF
NA,TRBJ2-5,TRBV25-1,NA,TGTGCCAGCAGTGATTGGACGGGCCAAGAGACCCAGTACTTC,CASSDWTGQETQYF
TRBD2,TRBJ2-5,TRBV9,NA,TGTGCCAGCAGCGGGAGACTAGCGGAAGAGACCCAGTACTTC,CASSGRLAEETQYF
NA,TRBJ2-3,TRBV5-6,NA,TGTGCCAGCAGTCGCCTAGTAGATACGCAGTATTTT,CASSRLVDTQYF
NA,TRBJ1-1,TRBV11-2,NA,TGTGCCAGCAGCTTCATTTGGTCGCAACTCAGGGCTGAAGCTTTCTTT,CASSFIWSQLRAEAFF
NA,TRBJ1-2,TRBV7-9,NA,TGTGCCAGCAGCTTGCCCCCCGGCTACACCTTC,CASSLPPGYTF
NA,TRBJ2-2,TRBV6-1,NA,TGTGCCAGCAGTGGGGACCGGGCAGGCACCGGGGAGCTGTTTTTT,CASSGDRAGTGELFF